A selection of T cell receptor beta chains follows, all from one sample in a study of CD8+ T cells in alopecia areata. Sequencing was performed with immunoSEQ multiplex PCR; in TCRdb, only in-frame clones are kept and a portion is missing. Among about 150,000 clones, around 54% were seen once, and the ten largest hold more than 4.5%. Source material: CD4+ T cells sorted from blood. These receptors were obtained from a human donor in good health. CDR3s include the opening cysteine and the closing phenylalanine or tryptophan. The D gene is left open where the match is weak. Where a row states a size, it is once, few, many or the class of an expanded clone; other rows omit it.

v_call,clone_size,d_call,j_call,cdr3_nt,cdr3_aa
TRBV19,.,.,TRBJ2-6,TGTGCCAGCCGAATAACAGGAGGCGACGTCCTGACTTTC,CASRITGGDVLTF
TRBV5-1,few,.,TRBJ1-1,TGCGCCAGCAGCAGCCACAGGGTTGACACTGAAGCTTTCTTT,CASSSHRVDTEAFF
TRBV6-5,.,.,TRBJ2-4,TGTGCCAGCAGCCCCCTGAGGAGAGGCGAAAACATTCAGTACTTC,CASSPLRRGENIQYF
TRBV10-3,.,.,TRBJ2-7,TGTGCCATCAGTGAGTCGGACCGCTACGAGCAGTACTTC,CAISESDRYEQYF
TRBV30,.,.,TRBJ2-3,TGTGCCTGGAGGTCCGCTAGCACAGATACGCAGTATTTT,CAWRSASTDTQYF
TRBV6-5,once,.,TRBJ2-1,TGTGCCAGCAGCCACGGTAGGGGCACCAACAATGAGCAGTTCTTC,CASSHGRGTNNEQFF
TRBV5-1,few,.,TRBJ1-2,TGCGCCAGCAGCTTGGGCCAGTCGTCCTATGGCTACACCTTC,CASSLGQSSYGYTF
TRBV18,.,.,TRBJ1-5,TGTGCCAGCTCTTCGGCTGGAAATCAGCCCCAGCATTTT,CASSSAGNQPQHF
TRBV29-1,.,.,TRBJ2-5,TGCAGCGTTGCCCCCGACGAGGGGTGGACCCGAGTGACCCAGTACTTC,CSVAPDEGWTRVTQYF
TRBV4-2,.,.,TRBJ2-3,TGTGCCAGCAGCCAAGACACAGATACGCAGTATTTT,CASSQDTDTQYF
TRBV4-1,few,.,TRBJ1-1,TGCGCCAGCAGCCAAGTAGTGAACACTGAAGCTTTCTTT,CASSQVVNTEAFF
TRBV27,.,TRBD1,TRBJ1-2,TGTGCCAGCAGCTCGACAGGGTTCGGCTACACCTTC,CASSSTGFGYTF
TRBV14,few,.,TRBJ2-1,TGTGCCAGCAGCACTCTGGGAGCGTCCTACAATGAGCAGTTCTTC,CASSTLGASYNEQFF
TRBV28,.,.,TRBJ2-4,TGTGCCAGCGGGACCTTGGTGGTCAAAAACATTCAGTACTTC,CASGTLVVKNIQYF
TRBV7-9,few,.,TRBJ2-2,TGTGCCAGCAGCTTCGGAGAGACCGGGGAGCTGTTTTTT,CASSFGETGELFF
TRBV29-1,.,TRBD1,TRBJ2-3,TGCAGCGGGAGACAGGGCGTGAGCACAGATACGCAGTATTTT,CSGRQGVSTDTQYF
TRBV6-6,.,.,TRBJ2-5,TGTGCCAGCAGGGAGACAGGGAGGGAGACCCAGTACTTC,CASRETGRETQYF
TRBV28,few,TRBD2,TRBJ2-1,TGTGCCAGCAGTTTCCGGACTAGTTACAATGAGCAGTTCTTC,CASSFRTSYNEQFF
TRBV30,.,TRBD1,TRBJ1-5,TGTGCCTGGAGTCACGGAGACAGGGGGCCCCAGCATTTT,CAWSHGDRGPQHF
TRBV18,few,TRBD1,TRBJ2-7,TGTGCCAGCTCACCTGGACAGGCCCCTGGGCAGTACTTC,CASSPGQAPGQYF
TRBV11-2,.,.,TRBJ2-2,TGTGCCAGCAGCTTAGACAGGGCAAAAACCAACACCGGGGAGCTGTTTTTT,CASSLDRAKTNTGELFF
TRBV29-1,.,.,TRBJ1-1,TGCAGCAGCGGTGAAGCTTTCTTT,CSSGEAFF
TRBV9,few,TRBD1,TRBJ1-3,TGTGCCAGCAGCTCCCGGGGGACAGGGGGTTTAAACACCATATATTTT,CASSSRGTGGLNTIYF
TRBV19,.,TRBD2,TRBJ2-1,TGTGCCAGTAGTCAGAAGACTAGCGGGGGAGAGCAGTTCTTC,CASSQKTSGGEQFF
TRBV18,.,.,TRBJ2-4,TGTGCCAGCTCACCACCGGAAAACATTCAGTACTTC,CASSPPENIQYF
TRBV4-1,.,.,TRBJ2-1,TGCGCCAGCAGCCAAGTTTTTAGGGAAAAGGGGGGTTCAGGTGAGCAGTTCTTC,CASSQVFREKGGSGEQFF
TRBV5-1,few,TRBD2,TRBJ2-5,TGCGCCAGCAGCCGAAGCGGGAGCCCCCAAGAGACCCAGTACTTC,CASSRSGSPQETQYF
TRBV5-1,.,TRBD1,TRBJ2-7,TGCGCCAGCAGCAGTTCGGACAGGGGTTACGAGCAGTACTTC,CASSSSDRGYEQYF
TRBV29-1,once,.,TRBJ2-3,TGCAGCGGGACCGGGACCACGAGGGCCGATACGCAGTATTTT,CSGTGTTRADTQYF
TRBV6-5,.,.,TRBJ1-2,TGTGCCAGCAGTTACTCGGCAGAGGGTGGCTACACCTTC,CASSYSAEGGYTF
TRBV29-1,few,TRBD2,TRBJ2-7,TGCAGCGCCAGACTAGCGGGGAGCTCCTACGAGCAGTACTTC,CSARLAGSSYEQYF
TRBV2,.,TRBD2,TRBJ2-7,TGTGCCAGCAGCCGATGGACTAGCGGGTCCTACGAGCAGTACTTC,CASSRWTSGSYEQYF
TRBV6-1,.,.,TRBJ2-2,TGTGCCAGCAGTACTTACAGGAACACCGGGGAGCTGTTTTTT,CASSTYRNTGELFF
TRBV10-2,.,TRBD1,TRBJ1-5,TGCGCCACCATGGGACAGGGAAGCAATCAGCCCCAGCATTTT,CATMGQGSNQPQHF
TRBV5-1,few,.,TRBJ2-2,TGCGCCAGCAGCTCTGAGGCAGGGCTGGGCACCGGGGAGCTGTTTTTT,CASSSEAGLGTGELFF
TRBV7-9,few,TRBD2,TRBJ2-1,TGTGCCAGCAGTAAACGGGCTAGCGGGAGCAATGAGCAGTTCTTC,CASSKRASGSNEQFF
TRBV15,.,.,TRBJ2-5,TGTGCCACCAGCAGAGATACGGCGATTAAAGAGACCCAGTACTTC,CATSRDTAIKETQYF
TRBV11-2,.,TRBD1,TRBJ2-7,TGTGCCAGCAGCTTAGTGGCAGGGGGCGGGTACGAGCAGTACTTC,CASSLVAGGGYEQYF
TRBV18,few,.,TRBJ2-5,TGTGCCAGCTCACCACTGGACCAGGAGACCCAGTACTTC,CASSPLDQETQYF
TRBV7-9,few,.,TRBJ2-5,TGTGCCAGCAGCCAGTCAGAGACCCAGTACTTC,CASSQSETQYF
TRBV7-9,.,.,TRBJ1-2,TGTGCCAGCAAATCATCGGACAGATATGGCTACACCTTC,CASKSSDRYGYTF
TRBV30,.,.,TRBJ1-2,TGTGCCTGGAGTGTTTACGTCTTC,CAWSVYVF
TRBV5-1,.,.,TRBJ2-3,TGCGCCAGCAGCAAGGGACGCACAGATACGCAGTATTTT,CASSKGRTDTQYF
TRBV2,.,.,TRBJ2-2,TGTGCCACCAGACGGGGAGAGGCCGGGGAGCAGCTGTTTTTT,CATRRGEAGEQLFF
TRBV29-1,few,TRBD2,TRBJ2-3,TGCAGCGTTGACCAAAGACTAGCGGGCTCCACAGATACGCAGTATTTT,CSVDQRLAGSTDTQYF